Below, 30 T cell receptor beta chains from the same sample are listed, as sequenced in a study of technical replicates of blood from a few donors. Profiling relied on immunoSEQ multiplex PCR, and the TCRdb table lists in-frame clones only, not all of them. There are tens of thousands of clones in the sample; about 91% occur only once, and 0.27% lies in the top ten. Sequencing was performed on T cells isolated from PBMCs. Receptors originate from a human donor in good health.

The chain has TRBV9 and TRBJ2-2, with a tentative D call TRBD1 (5 bases). The CDR3 is 13 amino acids. Per germline, CDR1 SGDLS and CDR2 YYNGEE. With 5 bases removed from V and 5 bases from J, the gap between germline ends came to 10 bases. The CDR3 nucleotides read TGTGCCAGCAGTGAACCAGGGACCGGGGAGCTGTTTTTT. It yields the protein CASSEPGTGELFF.

This chain links TRBV11-1 with TRBJ2-1; D gene ambiguous. CDR1 and CDR2 (germline): SGHAT, FQDESV (reference sequence). The CDR3 totals 12 residues. Trimming took 4 bases from V and 7 from J, leaving 8 bases between them. CDR3 nucleotide sequence: TGTGCCAGCAGCTCACAATCTAATGAGCAGTTCTTC. Its translation: CASSSQSNEQFF. Full variable domain (missing parts from reference TRBV11-1 and TRBJ2-1): EAEVAQSPRYKITEKSQAVAFWCDPISGHATLYWYRQILGQGPELLVQFQDESVVDDSQLPKDRFSAERLKGVDSTLKIQPAELGDSAMYLCASSSQSNEQFFGPGTRLTVL.

The chain links TRBV28 to TRBJ2-2, with TRBD1 identical over 8 bases. With 6 bases clipped from V and 4 bases from J, the junction kept 4 bases outside the gene matches. This CDR3 region has 14 residues. The germline gives CDR1 MDHEN, CDR2 SYDVKM. The CDR3 nucleotides are TGTGCCAGCAGGGACAGGGCGAGCACCGGGGAGCTGTTTTTT. Translated: CASRDRASTGELFF.

The chain has TRBV5-4 and TRBJ1-2; TRBD1 aligns across 11 bases. This CDR3 has 15 residues. Germline trimming cut 3 bases from V and 6 bases from J; bases unmatched to any gene: 7. In germline, CDR1 is SGHNT, CDR2 YYREEE (reference sequence). The CDR3 coding sequence is TGTGCCAGCAGCTCGCCCGGGACAGGGGGGAATGGCTACACCTTC. Translation: CASSSPGTGGNGYTF. Supplemented by reference TRBV5-4 and TRBJ1-2, the full variable domain reads ETGVTQSPTHLIKTRGQQVTLRCSSQSGHNTVSWYQQALGQGPQFIFQYYREEENGRGNFPPRFSGLQFPNYSSELNVNALELDDSALYLCASSSPGTGGNGYTFGSGTRLTVV.

The chain couples TRBV4-2 to TRBJ2-7; 7 positions match TRBD2. In germline, CDR1 is LGHNA, CDR2 YNFKEQ. This CDR3 region has 16 residues. J lost 0 bases, V lost 4 bases, and 9 bases had no gene match. For the CDR3, the DNA is TGTGCCAGCAGCCCACTCACTAGCGCTAGCTCCTACGAGCAGTACTTC. Translating gives CASSPLTSASSYEQYF.

V and J are TRBV11-2 and TRBJ1-1, with D unclear. Germline values: CDR1 SGHAT, CDR2 FQNNGV. The CDR3 consists of 12 residues. Trimming shortened V by 3 bases and J by 7 bases, and 9 bases separated the two germline ends. This chain's CDR3 is CASSLTSNEAFF. CDR3 nucleotides: TGTGCCAGCAGCTTGACATCAAATGAAGCTTTCTTT.

In nucleotides, the CDR3 is TGTGCCAGTCGCGAGGGATCGAACACCGGGGAGCTGTTTTTT. Protein product: CASREGSNTGELFF. The chain combines TRBV2 with TRBJ2-2; possible D gene TRBD2, 5 bases. In germline, CDR1 is SNHLY, CDR2 FYNNEI. Between the trimmed V and J ends, which lost 9 bases and 0 bases, there was a span of 11 bases. This CDR3 spans 14 amino acids.

The chain couples TRBV4-1 to TRBJ2-5; TRBD2 matches 15 bases. With V trimmed by 4 bases and J by 6 bases, 3 bases remained unmatched. The germline CDR1 and CDR2 sequences are MGHRA and YSYEKL. The CDR3 sequence is 15 residues long. CDR3 protein: CASSRTSGGAQTQYF. The CDR3 DNA is TGCGCCAGCAGCCGGACTAGCGGGGGGGCACAGACCCAGTACTTC.

This CDR3 reads CASISASGTKNIQYF. The CDR3 nucleotides read TGTGCCAGCATTTCGGCTAGCGGGACCAAAAACATTCAGTACTTC. This chain uses TRBV6-1 with TRBJ2-4; 9 bases are a match to TRBD2. Germline V gene sequence: CDR1 MNHNS, CDR2 SASEGT. V lost 7 bases and J lost 2; bases outside the gene matches: 6. The CDR3 totals 15 residues.

The genes are TRBV6-1 and TRBJ2-7, with a tentative D call TRBD1 (5 bases). V dropped 5 bases and J dropped 2 bases, with 10 bases sitting between them. CDR1 is MNHNS, CDR2 SASEGT, per germline. The CDR3 covers 13 residues. The CDR3 loop reads CASSRSGTYEQYF. As DNA, the CDR3 is TGTGCCAGCAGTCGGTCAGGGACCTACGAGCAGTACTTC.

This rearrangement joins TRBV27 to TRBJ2-1, with 10 bases fitting TRBD1. The CDR3 has 14 amino acids. V lost 6 bases to trimming and J lost 8 bases; unmatched junction nucleotides: 7. Germline-derived CDR1 and CDR2 are MNHEY and SMNVEV (reference sequence). The CDR3 DNA reads as TGTGCCAGCAGCAGTTGGGACAGGGGACATGAGCAGTTCTTC. Protein product: CASSSWDRGHEQFF.

V gene TRBV5-5 combines with J gene TRBJ2-7; TRBD2 is a possible D gene (5 bases). The CDR3 is 13 residues long. Trimming removed 4 bases from V and 0 bases from J, with 8 bases in between. The germline CDR1 and CDR2 sequences are SGHKS and YYEKEE (reference sequence). CDR3 sequence: CASSPRDSYEQYF. In DNA form, the CDR3 reads TGTGCCAGCAGCCCCCGGGACTCCTACGAGCAGTACTTC.

J is TRBJ2-2 and V is TRBV5-1; 7 positions agree with TRBD1. Germline CDR1 and CDR2: SGHRS and YFSETQ. This CDR3 is built from 15 residues. V dropped 4 bases and J dropped 1; count of bases not matched to a gene: 4. The CDR3 nucleotides are TGCGCCAGCAGCCAGGACAGGTTGAACACCGGGGAGCTGTTTTTT. It specifies CASSQDRLNTGELFF.

The rearrangement links TRBV30 to TRBJ2-1, with 10 bases fitting TRBD1. Trimming removed 4 bases from V and 9 bases from J; junction bases left unmatched: 9. There are 14 residues in the CDR3. CDR1 and CDR2 (germline): GTSNPN, SVGIG (reference sequence). For the CDR3, the DNA is TGTGCCTGGACCTTGAGGACAGGGGGGTCTGAGCAGTTCTTC. Its translation: CAWTLRTGGSEQFF.

The chain uses TRBV11-2 and TRBJ2-7; TRBD1 matches 9 bases. Unmatched junction bases numbered 7, after V lost 3 bases and J lost 4 bases. CDR3 length equals 15 residues. Germline CDR1 reads SGHAT; CDR2 reads FQNNGV. The CDR3 reads CASSFFDRGGYEQYF. The CDR3 DNA follows: TGTGCCAGCAGCTTCTTTGACAGGGGGGGTTACGAGCAGTACTTC.

The chain combines TRBV6-4 with TRBJ2-1, with D unresolved. V was shortened by 3 bases and J by 6 bases, with 9 bases between the two germline ends. This CDR3 has 13 residues. The germline gives CDR1 MRHNA, CDR2 SNTAGT. In DNA, the CDR3 is TGTGCCAGCAGTGAGCCAGATACCAATGAGCAGTTCTTC. Translated: CASSEPDTNEQFF.

The rearrangement joins TRBV7-9 to TRBJ1-2, with D maybe TRBD1 (6 bases). The CDR3 is 15 amino acids. V was pared by 0 bases and J by 5 bases, with 13 bases between. The germline V gene encodes CDR1 SEHNR and CDR2 FQNEAQ (reference sequence). CDR3 nucleotide sequence: TGTGCCAGCAGCTTAGCGGGGCAGGGGAATTATGGCTACACCTTC. This gives the protein CASSLAGQGNYGYTF. The full variable domain, in which reference TRBV7-9 and TRBJ1-2 provide the parts outside the CDR3, is DTGVSQNPRHKITKRGQNVTFRCDPISEHNRLYWYRQTLGQGPEFLTYFQNEAQLEKSRLLSDRFSAERPKGSFSTLEIQRTEQGDSAMYLCASSLAGQGNYGYTFGSGTRLTVV.

The V gene is TRBV4-1, the J gene TRBJ2-3; TRBD2 matches 15 bases. Trimming took 0 bases from V and 8 from J; bases not matched to a gene: 12. This CDR3 spans 19 amino acids. Germline V lookup: CDR1 MGHRA, CDR2 YSYEKL. The CDR3 bases are TGCGCCAGCAGCCAAGATGATATAGGGACTAGCGGGAGGTTAGGTACGCAGTATTTT. It translates to CASSQDDIGTSGRLGTQYF.

Written as DNA, the CDR3 is TGTGCCAGCAGCTTAGCGTTTAAGGGTCGGAGGTTCTACGAGCAGTACTTC. Translated, it gives CASSLAFKGRRFYEQYF. This rearrangement joins TRBV11-2 to TRBJ2-7, with D perhaps matching TRBD2 (5 bases). This CDR3 is built from 17 residues. Germline-derived CDR1 and CDR2 are SGHAT and FQNNGV. V dropped 1 base and J dropped 3 bases, with 19 bases sitting between them.

This chain connects TRBV7-6 to TRBJ2-3; TRBD2 might be the D (5 bases). The CDR3 extends over 14 amino acids. V lost 2 bases and J lost 8, with 14 bases in between. Per the germline V gene, CDR1 is SGHVS and CDR2 is FNYEAQ. CDR3 DNA sequence: TGTGCCAGCAGCTTAAGGGCTAGCAGTCCTACGCAGTATTTT. This encodes CASSLRASSPTQYF.

V and J are TRBV7-2 and TRBJ2-7; tentatively, D is TRBD1 (5 bases). The CDR3 is 14 residues long. V lost 5 bases and J 2 bases, leaving 13 bases between the germline ends. Germline V gene lookup returns CDR1 SGHTA and CDR2 FQGNSA. The chain's CDR3 is CASSPLWGTYEQYF. For the CDR3, the DNA is TGTGCCAGCAGCCCGCTGTGGGGCACCTACGAGCAGTACTTC.

The count of this clone is one. The chain is built from TRBV13 and TRBJ1-1; 8 bases line up with TRBD1. With 5 bases clipped from V and 8 bases from J, the junction kept 10 bases outside the gene matches. Germline V CDR1 and CDR2: PRHDT, FYEKMQ (reference sequence). This CDR3 is built from 14 residues. CDR3 in DNA: TGTGCCAGCAGCCCCCGACAGGGGATGAGGGAAGCTTTCTTT. It codes for CASSPRQGMREAFF.

V usage is TRBV4-1 and J usage is TRBJ1-1; D gene unclear. V was pared by 0 bases and J by 6 bases, with 14 bases between. From germline, CDR1 is MGHRA and CDR2 YSYEKL. This CDR3 has 15 amino acids. The CDR3 DNA sequence: TGCGCCAGCAGCCAAGAGGGTCTCGGGGATGCTGAAGCTTTCTTT. It yields the protein CASSQEGLGDAEAFF.

V and J are TRBV28 and TRBJ1-2; D perhaps matches TRBD1 (5 bases). The CDR3 has 14 amino acids. V lost 6 bases and J 3 bases, leaving 14 bases between the germline ends. Germline lookup yields CDR1 MDHEN and CDR2 SYDVKM. The CDR3 DNA reads as TGTGCCAGCAGGGAAGGGATAGGGGACTATGGCTACACCTTC. Translation: CASREGIGDYGYTF.

The chain joins TRBV10-2 to TRBJ1-2; a weak D match, TRBD1 (6 bases). V lost 10 bases to trimming and J lost 2 bases, with 14 bases between them. Germline V lookup: CDR1 WSHSY, CDR2 SAAADI. The CDR3 runs 13 residues. This CDR3 reads CATRGRGNYGYTF. The CDR3 nucleotides read TGCGCCACCAGAGGCAGGGGAAACTATGGCTACACCTTC.

The genes are TRBV11-2 and TRBJ2-1, with 7 bases aligning to TRBD1. The germline V gene encodes CDR1 SGHAT and CDR2 FQNNGV. The V and J ends lost 4 bases and 3 bases, in that order; junction bases with no gene match: 12. This CDR3 has 17 amino acids. CDR3 sequence (DNA): TGTGCCAGCAGCTCCACCCCGGGACAGACCTTCTACAATGAGCAGTTCTTC. It specifies CASSSTPGQTFYNEQFF.

This clone has just one count. V and J are TRBV6-5 and TRBJ1-2; TRBD1 is a possible D gene (6 bases). Trimming removed 2 bases from V and 7 bases from J, with 11 bases in between. Per the germline V gene, CDR1 is MNHEY and CDR2 is SVGAGI. The CDR3 spans 13 residues. CDR3 sequence: CASSYGGAVGYTF. DNA of the CDR3: TGTGCCAGCAGTTACGGGGGGGCAGTTGGCTACACCTTC.

The J gene is TRBJ1-4, the V gene TRBV7-9, with 10 bases that match TRBD1. Per the germline V gene, CDR1 is SEHNR and CDR2 is FQNEAQ (reference sequence). V lost 0 bases and J lost 4; bases outside the gene matches: 8. The CDR3 has 18 residues. CDR3 DNA sequence: TGTGCCAGCAGCTTAGCGCGCGGACAGGGGGAGAGTAATGAAAAACTGTTTTTT. Translating gives CASSLARGQGESNEKLFF.

The J gene is TRBJ2-1, the V gene TRBV7-9, with D perhaps matching TRBD2 (6 bases). Trimming removed 5 bases at V and 0 bases at J, with 11 bases between. The CDR3 length is 15 residues. Germline CDR1 SEHNR, CDR2 FQNEAQ (reference sequence). The CDR3 bases are TGTGCCAGCAGCCCGGGACTGAGCTCCTACAATGAGCAGTTCTTC. It translates to CASSPGLSSYNEQFF.

This clone was seen once. The chain carries TRBV25-1 and TRBJ2-1; a weak D match, TRBD2 (6 bases). The V end was cut by 1 base, the J end by 8 bases, with 12 bases between. This CDR3 contains 14 residues. Germline V lookup: CDR1 MGHDK, CDR2 SYGVNS. This CDR3 is CASSELGGTDEQFF. The DNA of the CDR3 is TGTGCCAGCAGTGAATTGGGCGGGACGGATGAGCAGTTCTTC.